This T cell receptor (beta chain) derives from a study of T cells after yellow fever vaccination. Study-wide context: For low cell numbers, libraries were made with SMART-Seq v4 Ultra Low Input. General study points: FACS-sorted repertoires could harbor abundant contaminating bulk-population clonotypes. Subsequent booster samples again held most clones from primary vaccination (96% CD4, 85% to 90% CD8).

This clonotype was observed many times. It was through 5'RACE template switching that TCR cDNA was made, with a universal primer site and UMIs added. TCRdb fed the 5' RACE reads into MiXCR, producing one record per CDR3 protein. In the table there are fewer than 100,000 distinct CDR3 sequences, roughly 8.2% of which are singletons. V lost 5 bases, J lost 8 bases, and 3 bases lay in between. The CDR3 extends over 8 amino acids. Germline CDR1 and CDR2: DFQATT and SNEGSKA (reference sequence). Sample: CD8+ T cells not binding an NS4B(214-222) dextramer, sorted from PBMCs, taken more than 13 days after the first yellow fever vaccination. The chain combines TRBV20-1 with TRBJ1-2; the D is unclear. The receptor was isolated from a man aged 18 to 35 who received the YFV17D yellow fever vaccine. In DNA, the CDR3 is TGCAGTGCTGGGGGCTACACCTTC. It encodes CSAGGYTF.